The clone carrying this TCR beta chain was seen a handful of times. The antigen is not known. This sample was included in a study of shared clonotypes between healthy human individuals. The length of the CDR3 is 15 residues. With 2 bases removed from V and 1 base from J, the gap between germline ends came to 11 bases. Germline loops: CDR1 KGHSH, CDR2 LQKENI. Findings of the study overall: The study's rarefaction showed incomplete sorted-subset sequencing despite large depth.

Here immunoSEQ multiplex PCR was the method, and the copy in TCRdb shows in-frame clones only, minus some. The sample shows some 1 million clones, under 80% of them seen only once. There were only Caucasian adults among the donors, and all lived in Nashville, Tennessee. CD4+ cell separation produced CD45RA+ naive and CD45RA-negative memory subsets. V usage is TRBV18 and J usage is TRBJ1-1; D uncertain. The specimen sequenced was memory CD4+ T cells sorted from blood. The subset: CD45RA-negative fraction. The receptor's source is a man aged 18-30 years in good health. The CDR3 loop reads CASSPASRGNTEAFF. DNA of the CDR3: TGTGCCAGCTCACCAGCCTCGAGAGGGAACACTGAAGCTTTCTTT.